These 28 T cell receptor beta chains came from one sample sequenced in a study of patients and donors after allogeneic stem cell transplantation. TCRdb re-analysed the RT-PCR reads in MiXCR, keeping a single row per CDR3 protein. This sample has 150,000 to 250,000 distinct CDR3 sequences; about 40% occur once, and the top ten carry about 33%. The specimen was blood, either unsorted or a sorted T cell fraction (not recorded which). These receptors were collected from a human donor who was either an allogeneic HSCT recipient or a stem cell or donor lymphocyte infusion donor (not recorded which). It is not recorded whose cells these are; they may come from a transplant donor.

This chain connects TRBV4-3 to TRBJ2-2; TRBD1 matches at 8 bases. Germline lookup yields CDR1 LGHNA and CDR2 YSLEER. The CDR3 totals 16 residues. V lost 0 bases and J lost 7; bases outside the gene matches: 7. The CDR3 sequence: CASSQDPGGLIGELFF. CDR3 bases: TGCGCCAGCAGCCAAGACCCAGGGGGCTTAATCGGGGAGCTGTTTTTT.

CDR3 bases: TGCGCCAGCAGCCAAGCGGGACACACGAACACCGGGGAGCTGTTTTTT. This sequence encodes CASSQAGHTNTGELFF. This chain connects TRBV4-1 to TRBJ2-2, with D perhaps TRBD1 (6 bases). Deletions cut 1 base from V and 0 bases from J, with 9 bases between. The CDR3 runs to 16 residues. Germline V gene sequence: CDR1 MGHRA, CDR2 YSYEKL.

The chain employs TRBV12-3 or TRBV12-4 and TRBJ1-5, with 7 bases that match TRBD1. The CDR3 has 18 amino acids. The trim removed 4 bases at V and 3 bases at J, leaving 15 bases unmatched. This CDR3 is CASSSPGTVTSVNQPQHF. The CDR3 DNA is TGTGCCAGCAGTTCCCCGGGGACAGTGACCTCTGTCAATCAGCCCCAGCATTTT.

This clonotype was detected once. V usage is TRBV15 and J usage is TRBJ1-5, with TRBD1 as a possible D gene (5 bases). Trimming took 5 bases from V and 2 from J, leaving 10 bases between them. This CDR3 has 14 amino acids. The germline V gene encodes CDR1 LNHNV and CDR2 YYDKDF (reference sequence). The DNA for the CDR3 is TGTGCCACCAGCGGAGGGGTTGGCAATCAGCCCCAGCATTTT. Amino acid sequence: CATSGGVGNQPQHF.

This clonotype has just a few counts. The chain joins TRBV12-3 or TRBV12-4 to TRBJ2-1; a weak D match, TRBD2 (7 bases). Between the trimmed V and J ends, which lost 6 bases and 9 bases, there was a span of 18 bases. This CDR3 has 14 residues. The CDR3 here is CASSFWGGGGEQFF. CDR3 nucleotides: TGTGCCAGCAGCTTTTGGGGGGGCGGCGGTGAGCAGTTCTTC.

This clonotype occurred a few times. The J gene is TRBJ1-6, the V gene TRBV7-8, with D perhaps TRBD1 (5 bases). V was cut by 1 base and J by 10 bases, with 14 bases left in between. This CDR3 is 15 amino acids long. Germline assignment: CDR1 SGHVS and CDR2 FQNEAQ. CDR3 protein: CASSLGGQGSSPLHF. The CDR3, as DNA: TGTGCCAGCAGCTTAGGAGGCCAGGGTTCCTCACCCCTCCACTTT. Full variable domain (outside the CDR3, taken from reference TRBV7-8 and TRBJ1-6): GAGVSQSPRYKVAKRGQDVALRCDPISGHVSLFWYQQALGQGPEFLTYFQNEAQLDKSGLPSDRFFAERPEGSVSTLKIQRTQQEDSAVYLCASSLGGQGSSPLHFGNGTRLTVT.

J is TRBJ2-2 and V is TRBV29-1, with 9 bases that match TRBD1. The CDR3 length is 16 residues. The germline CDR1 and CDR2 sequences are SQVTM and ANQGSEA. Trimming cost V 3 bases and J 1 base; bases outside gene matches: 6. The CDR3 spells CSVEGRGQGNTGELFF. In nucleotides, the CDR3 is TGCAGCGTTGAGGGTAGGGGACAGGGGAACACCGGGGAGCTGTTTTTT.

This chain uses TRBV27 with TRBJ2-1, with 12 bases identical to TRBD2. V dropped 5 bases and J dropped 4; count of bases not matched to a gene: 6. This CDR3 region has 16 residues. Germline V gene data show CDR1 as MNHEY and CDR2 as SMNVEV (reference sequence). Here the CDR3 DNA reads TGTGCCAGCAGTCCCCCTAGCGGGAGGGTGTACAATGAGCAGTTCTTC. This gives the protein CASSPPSGRVYNEQFF.

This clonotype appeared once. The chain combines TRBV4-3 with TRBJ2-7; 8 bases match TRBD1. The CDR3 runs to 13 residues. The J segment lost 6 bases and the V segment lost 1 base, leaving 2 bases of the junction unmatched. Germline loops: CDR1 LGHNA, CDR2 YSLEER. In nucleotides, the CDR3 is TGCGCCAGCAGCCAAGGGACAGGGCTCGAGCAGTACTTC. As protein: CASSQGTGLEQYF.

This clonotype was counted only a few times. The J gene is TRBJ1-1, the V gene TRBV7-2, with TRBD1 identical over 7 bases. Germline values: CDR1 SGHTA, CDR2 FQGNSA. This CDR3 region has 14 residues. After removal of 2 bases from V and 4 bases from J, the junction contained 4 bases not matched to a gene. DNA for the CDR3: TGTGCCAGCAGCTTACCAGGGGGGATCACTGAAGCTTTCTTT. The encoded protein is CASSLPGGITEAFF.

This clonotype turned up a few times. DNA of the CDR3: TGTGCCAGCAGCCAAGGGGGAGCAGGGACAGCGAATCAGCCCCAGCATTTT. It translates to CASSQGGAGTANQPQHF. The V call is TRBV4-2, the J call TRBJ1-5, with 7 bases lining up with TRBD1. V lost 1 base, J lost 4 bases, and 10 bases stayed unmatched. The length of the CDR3 is 17 residues. Germline CDR1 reads LGHNA; CDR2 reads YNFKEQ.

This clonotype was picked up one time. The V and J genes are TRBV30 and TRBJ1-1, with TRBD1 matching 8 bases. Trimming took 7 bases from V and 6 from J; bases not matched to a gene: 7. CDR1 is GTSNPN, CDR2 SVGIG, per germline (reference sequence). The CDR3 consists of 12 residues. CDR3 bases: TGTGCCTCTGACAGGGGCCTATCTGAAGCTTTCTTT. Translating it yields CASDRGLSEAFF. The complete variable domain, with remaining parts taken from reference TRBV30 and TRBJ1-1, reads SQTIHQWPATLVQPVGSPLSLECTVEGTSNPNLYWYRQAAGRGLQLLFYSVGIGQISSEVPQNLSASRPQDRQFILSSKKLLLSDSGFYLCASDRGLSEAFFGQGTRLTVV.

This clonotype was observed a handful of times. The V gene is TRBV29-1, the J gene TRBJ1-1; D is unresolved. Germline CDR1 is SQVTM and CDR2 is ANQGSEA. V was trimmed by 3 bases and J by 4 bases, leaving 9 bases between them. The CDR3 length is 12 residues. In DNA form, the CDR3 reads TGCAGCGTTGAGAGATCGGTCACTGAAGCTTTCTTT. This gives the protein CSVERSVTEAFF.

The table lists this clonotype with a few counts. For the CDR3, the DNA is TGTGCCAGCCGTGGACCGGGACAGGGGATCTACGAGCAGTACTTC. It is translated as CASRGPGQGIYEQYF. This sequence joins TRBV12-3 or TRBV12-4 and TRBJ2-7; 10 nucleotides line up with TRBD1. The CDR3 contains 15 residues. Trimming cost V 8 bases and J 3 bases; bases outside gene matches: 10.

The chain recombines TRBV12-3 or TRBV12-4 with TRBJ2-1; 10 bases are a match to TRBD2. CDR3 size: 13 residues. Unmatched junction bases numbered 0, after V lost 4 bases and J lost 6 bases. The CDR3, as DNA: TGTGCCAGCAGTTGGACTAGCGGCAATGAGCAGTTCTTC. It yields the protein CASSWTSGNEQFF.

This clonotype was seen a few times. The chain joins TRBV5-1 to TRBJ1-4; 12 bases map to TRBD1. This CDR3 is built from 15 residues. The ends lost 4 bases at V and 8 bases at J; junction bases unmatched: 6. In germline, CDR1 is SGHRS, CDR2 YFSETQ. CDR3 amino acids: CASSRSGTGGEKLFF. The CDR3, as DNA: TGCGCCAGCAGCCGTTCCGGGACAGGGGGCGAAAAACTGTTTTTT.

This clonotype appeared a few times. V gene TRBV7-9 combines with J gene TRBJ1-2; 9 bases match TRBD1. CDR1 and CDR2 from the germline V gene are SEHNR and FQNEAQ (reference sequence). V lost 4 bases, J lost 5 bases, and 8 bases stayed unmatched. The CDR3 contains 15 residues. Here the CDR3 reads CASSYRDRDAYGYTF. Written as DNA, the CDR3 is TGTGCCAGCAGCTATCGGGACAGGGATGCTTATGGCTACACCTTC.

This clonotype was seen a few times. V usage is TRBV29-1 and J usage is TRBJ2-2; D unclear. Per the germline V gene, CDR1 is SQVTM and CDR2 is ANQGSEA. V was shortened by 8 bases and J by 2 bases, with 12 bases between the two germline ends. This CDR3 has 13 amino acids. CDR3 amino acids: CSTLVRNTGELFF. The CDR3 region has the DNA TGCAGCACATTAGTCCGTAACACCGGGGAGCTGTTTTTT.

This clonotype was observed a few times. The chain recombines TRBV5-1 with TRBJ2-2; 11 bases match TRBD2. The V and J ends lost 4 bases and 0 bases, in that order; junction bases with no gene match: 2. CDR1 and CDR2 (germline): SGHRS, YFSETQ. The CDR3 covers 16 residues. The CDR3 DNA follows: TGCGCCAGCAGCGTGGGACTAGCGGCGAACACCGGGGAGCTGTTTTTT. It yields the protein CASSVGLAANTGELFF.

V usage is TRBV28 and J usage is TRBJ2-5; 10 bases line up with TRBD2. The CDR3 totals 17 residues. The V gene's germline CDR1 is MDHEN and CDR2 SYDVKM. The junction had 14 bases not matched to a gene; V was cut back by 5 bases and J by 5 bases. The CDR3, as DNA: TGTGCCAGCAGTCCCTATAGACTAGCGGGCCCCGGGGAGACCCAGTACTTC. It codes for CASSPYRLAGPGETQYF.

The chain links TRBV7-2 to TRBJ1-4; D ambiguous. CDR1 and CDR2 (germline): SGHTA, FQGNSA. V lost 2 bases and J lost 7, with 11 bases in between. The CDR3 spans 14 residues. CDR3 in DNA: TGTGCCAGCAGCTTAAAGGGTTGGAGTGAAAAACTGTTTTTT. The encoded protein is CASSLKGWSEKLFF.

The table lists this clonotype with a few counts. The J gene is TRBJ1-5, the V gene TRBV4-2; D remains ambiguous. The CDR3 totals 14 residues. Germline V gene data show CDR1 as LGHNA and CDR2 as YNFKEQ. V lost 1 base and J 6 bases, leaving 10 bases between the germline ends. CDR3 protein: CASSQGSAGQPQHF. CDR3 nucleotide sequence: TGTGCCAGCAGCCAAGGGTCCGCCGGTCAGCCCCAGCATTTT.

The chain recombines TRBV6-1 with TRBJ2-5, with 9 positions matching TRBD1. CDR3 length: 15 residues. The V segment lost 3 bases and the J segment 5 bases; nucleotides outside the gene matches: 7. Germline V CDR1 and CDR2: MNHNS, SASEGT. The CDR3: CASSDPRTGDETQYF. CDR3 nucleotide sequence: TGTGCCAGCAGTGACCCCCGGACAGGGGACGAGACCCAGTACTTC.

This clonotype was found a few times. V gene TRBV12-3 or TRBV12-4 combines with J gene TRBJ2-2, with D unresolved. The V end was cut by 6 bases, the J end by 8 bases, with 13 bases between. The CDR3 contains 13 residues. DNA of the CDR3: TGTGCCAGCAGCATTACAGACTCGGGGGAGCTGTTTTTT. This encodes CASSITDSGELFF.

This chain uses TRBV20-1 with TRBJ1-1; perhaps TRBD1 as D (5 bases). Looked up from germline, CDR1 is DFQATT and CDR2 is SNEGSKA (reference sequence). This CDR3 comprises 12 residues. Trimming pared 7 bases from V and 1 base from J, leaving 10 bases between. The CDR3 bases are TGCAGTGACGGGACGGAGAACACTGAAGCTTTCTTT. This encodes CSDGTENTEAFF.

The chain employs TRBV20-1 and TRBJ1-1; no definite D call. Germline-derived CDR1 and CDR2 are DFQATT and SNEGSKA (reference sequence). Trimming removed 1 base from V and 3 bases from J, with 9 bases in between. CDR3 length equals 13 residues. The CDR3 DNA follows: TGCAGTGCTAGAGCCTATAAAGACACTGAAGCTTTCTTT. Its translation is CSARAYKDTEAFF.

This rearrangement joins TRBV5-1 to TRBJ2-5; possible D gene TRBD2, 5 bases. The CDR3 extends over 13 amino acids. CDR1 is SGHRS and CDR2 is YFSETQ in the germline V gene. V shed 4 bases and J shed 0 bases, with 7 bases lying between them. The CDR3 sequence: CASSAGNQETQYF. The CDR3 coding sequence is TGCGCCAGCAGCGCGGGTAACCAAGAGACCCAGTACTTC.

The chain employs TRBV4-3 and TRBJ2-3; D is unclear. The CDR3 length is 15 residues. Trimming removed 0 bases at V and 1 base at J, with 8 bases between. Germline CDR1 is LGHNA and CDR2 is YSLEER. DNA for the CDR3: TGCGCCAGCAGCCAAGAGGGAACCCGCACAGATACGCAGTATTTT. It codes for CASSQEGTRTDTQYF.